The T cell receptor beta chain under discussion was sequenced for a study of blood T cell repertoires in COVID-19 (dated by TCRdb to the early 2020s). Regarding the complete study: The collaborator samples originated in the United States, Italy and Spain and spanned the acute and convalescent phases of COVID-19. Samples came from the ongoing ImmuneRACE study (first 160 participants) plus 1,254 subjects from 6 global collaborators. The material from the prospective study consisted of cDNA or gDNA derived from T cells, B-cell-depleted T cells, or PBMCs. The dataset comprised deeply sampled blood TCRbeta repertoires from subjects exposed to, actively infected with, or recovered from COVID-19. Nearly every sample came with metadata listing a de-identified subject ID, COVID-19 status, age in years and sex. A freely available public database, intended as a resource for researchers studying the immune response to SARS-CoV-2, is where the repertoires were released. Where available, HLA class I and class II types were obtained from metadata supplied by the sample provider rather than from assay-based typing.

In the case of this clone: Which antigen it targets is not known. Base qualities are not provided; no much larger clone lies one nucleotide away.

Results the study describes overall, beyond this receptor: Clinical and demographic metadata were provided uncurated, with the amount varying by source and participant.

The germline V gene supplies CDR1 SGHTS and CDR2 YDEGEE. The CDR3 contains 16 residues, cysteine and phenylalanine counted. Only the CDR3 DNA is retained, 48 bases long and in frame from the first base. V lost 4 bases and J lost 3 bases; the stretch between them is 17 bases long. One collaborating source in Seattle enrolled patients while the patients were actively infected and followed the patients over time throughout the course of disease. Collaborating institutions collected whole blood in K2EDTA tubes following their own protocols. For TCRbeta analysis, collaborators shipped samples in one of three forms: frozen whole blood, isolated PBMCs, or DNA extracted from either of those sample types. TCRbeta CDR3 regions were amplified from genomic DNA using the immunoSEQ Assay, a bias-controlled multiplex PCR. As for the original processing: Nucleated cell counts per sample were estimated from amplification of reference gene primers within the assay. To quantify the absolute abundance of each unique TCRbeta CDR3 rearrangement, sequence reads were collapsed and filtered. For each sample, productive Simpson clonality was calculated as the square root of Simpson's diversity index across productive rearrangements. Here the immuneACCESS table is served through TCRdb, limited to in-frame sequences with V and J called. Missing clones are a known gap in these copies; in checked studies unresolved V genes cover under half, and the rest lacks a known reason. The D gene and trimming were derived from the DNA, and the V and J assignments and clone size from that table. For this sample there are fewer than 250,000 clones; 85% appear just once. The biggest ten clones account for 0.8% to 0.95% of the sample.

The clonotype originates from a man in his 60s with COVID-19, enrolled during active disease. The chain is encoded by TRBV5-8 joined to TRBJ1-5, and the D gene may be TRBD1, 6 bases matching. Sequenced sample: peripheral blood. The DNA sequence is as follows: TGTGCCAGCAGCGCCCAGGGGTCTCGGGTCAATCAGCCCCAGCATTTT. Protein translation: CASSAQGSRVNQPQHF.